This TCR beta chain was documented in a study of OX40 agonist ivuxolimab in advanced cancers. Whole-study context: Subjects had a mean age of roughly 60 years, with a range of 23 to 79; just over 80% were male. Study-wide results and caveats: At 0.1 to 3.0 mg/kg and by week 6, clonal expansion occurred in CD4+ and CD8+ blood T cells. Part of the nonresponder group also had normalized T-cell clonal expansion that was low. CD8+ T cells showed, on average, more clonal expansion than CD4+ cells.

Details on this clone: The antigen is unknown.

Profiled with immunoSEQ multiplex PCR; TCRdb holds only in-frame clones, not every one. The sample shows 30,000 to 45,000 clones, 78% of them seen only once. The V gene's germline CDR1 is MNHNS and CDR2 SASEGT. The CDR3 is made up of 16 amino acids. Trimming pared 2 bases from V and 0 bases from J, leaving 11 bases between. Source: CD4+ or CD8+ T cells sorted from blood, taken in a trial of the OX40 agonist ivuxolimab. This chain joins TRBV6-1 and TRBJ2-1; D is undetermined. The TCR was taken from an adult with an advanced solid tumor such as melanoma, head and neck, liver or kidney cancer. CDR3 DNA: TGTGCCAGCAGTGAAATGGGCGGAAACTCCTACAATGAGCAGTTCTTC. This gives the protein CASSEMGGNSYNEQFF.